This entry lists 19 T cell receptor beta chains sequenced from one sample in a study of blood T cell repertoires in COVID-19. Sequencing was performed with immunoSEQ multiplex PCR; in TCRdb, only in-frame clones are kept and a portion is missing. This sample has hundreds of thousands of clones; roughly nine tenths occur once, and the top ten carry around 1%. Sequenced input: PBMCs or T cells enriched from blood (not recorded which). These TCRs come from a man younger than 35 who had recovered from COVID-19.

V gene TRBV12-5 combines with J gene TRBJ2-1; D gene ambiguous. The V end was cut by 4 bases, the J end by 1 base, with 11 bases between. The CDR3 is 15 amino acids. Germline lookup yields CDR1 LGHNT and CDR2 FRNRAP. CDR3 protein: CASGSAGLSYNEQFF. CDR3 bases: TGTGCTAGTGGTTCGGCCGGGTTATCCTACAATGAGCAGTTCTTC.

The chain is built from TRBV2 and TRBJ2-7; D unresolved. The CDR3 sequence is 14 residues long. Trimming shortened V by 3 bases and J by 0 bases, and 9 bases separated the two germline ends. Germline CDR1 is SNHLY and CDR2 is FYNNEI. CDR3 nucleotides: TGTGCCAGCAGTGAGGGCATGATCTCCTACGAGCAGTACTTC. Translating gives CASSEGMISYEQYF.

The CDR3 sequence is CASSPRSGTGNQPQHF. Written as DNA, the CDR3 is TGTGCCAGCAGTCCGAGATCCGGGACAGGGAATCAGCCCCAGCATTTT. The rearrangement links TRBV27 to TRBJ1-5; 9 bases align to TRBD1. Losses at the gene ends were 5 bases for V and 4 bases for J; bases not matched to a gene: 9. Looked up from germline, CDR1 is MNHEY and CDR2 is SMNVEV (reference sequence). The CDR3 totals 16 residues.

The chain is built from TRBV3-1 (or the pseudogene TRBV3-2) and TRBJ2-5; a possible D gene is TRBD1 (5 bases). The CDR3 covers 16 residues. Germline values: CDR1 LGHDT, CDR2 YNNKEL (reference sequence). V lost 4 bases to trimming and J lost 7 bases, with 22 bases between them. CDR3 in amino acids: CASSLPHTNRGGTQYF. DNA for the CDR3: TGTGCCAGCAGCCTCCCACACACCAATAGGGGCGGGACCCAGTACTTC.

The chain is built from TRBV19 and TRBJ2-2; D perhaps matches TRBD2 (5 bases). The CDR3 runs 13 residues. Trimming shortened V by 3 bases and J by 5 bases, and 7 bases separated the two germline ends. Germline CDR1 reads LNHDA; CDR2 reads SQIVND (reference sequence). CDR3 DNA sequence: TGTGCCAGTAGTATCGGCGGGACCGGGGAGCTGTTTTTT. It encodes CASSIGGTGELFF.

This clone was found once. The chain combines TRBV15 with TRBJ1-4; tentative D call: TRBD1 (5 bases). The CDR3 loop spans 14 amino acids. Germline V gives CDR1 LNHNV, CDR2 YYDKDF (reference sequence). V was trimmed by 1 base and J by 7 bases, leaving 10 bases between them. The CDR3 sequence: CATSRAGSGEKLFF. The CDR3 nucleotides are TGTGCCACCAGCAGAGCAGGGTCCGGTGAAAAACTGTTTTTT.

V and J are TRBV13 and TRBJ2-7, with TRBD2 matching over 8 bases. The ends lost 0 bases at V and 4 bases at J; junction bases unmatched: 14. This CDR3 contains 18 residues. CDR1 is PRHDT and CDR2 is FYEKMQ in the germline V gene (reference sequence). As DNA, the CDR3 is TGTGCCAGCAGCTTAGGGTTGGGGAAGCGGGGGTATTCGTACGAGCAGTACTTC. This gives the protein CASSLGLGKRGYSYEQYF.

This sequence joins TRBV7-9 and TRBJ1-4; D is undetermined. CDR1 and CDR2 from the germline V gene are SEHNR and FQNEAQ (reference sequence). V lost 4 bases to trimming and J lost 8 bases, with 17 bases between them. The CDR3 length is 15 residues. The CDR3 nucleotides read TGTGCCAGCAGCTGGTTCGGAGCGAGTATCGAAAAACTGTTTTTT. Encoded protein: CASSWFGASIEKLFF.

This clone has just one count. V usage is TRBV7-2 and J usage is TRBJ2-3; 11 bases match TRBD2. The junction had 14 bases not matched to a gene; V was cut back by 5 bases and J by 7 bases. The CDR3 is 17 residues long. From germline, CDR1 is SGHTA and CDR2 FQGNSA. The CDR3 spells CASSPASVASGGNTQYF. The CDR3 DNA reads TGTGCCAGCAGCCCAGCGTCGGTGGCTAGCGGGGGGAATACGCAGTATTTT.

The chain combines TRBV6-5 with TRBJ1-2; 9 bases are shared with TRBD1. Germline trimming cut 2 bases from V and 8 bases from J; bases unmatched to any gene: 6. The V gene's germline CDR1 is MNHEY and CDR2 SVGAGI. The CDR3 totals 14 residues. The CDR3 loop reads CASSYGDRGSGYTF. CDR3 nucleotide sequence: TGTGCCAGCAGTTACGGAGACAGGGGGAGCGGCTACACCTTC.

The chain carries TRBV5-6 and TRBJ2-2, with 14 bases fitting TRBD2. The CDR3 runs 18 residues. The J segment lost 4 bases and the V segment lost 0 bases, leaving 5 bases of the junction unmatched. The V gene's germline CDR1 is SGHDT and CDR2 YYEEEE. CDR3 region: CASSLVRTSGRSTGELFF. The CDR3 bases are TGTGCCAGCAGCTTGGTAAGGACTAGCGGGAGGAGCACCGGGGAGCTGTTTTTT.

The CDR3 DNA follows: TGCGCCAGCAGCTTCTTAACCGGGAGCTTTGAAAACACTGAAGCTTTCTTT. Translation gives CASSFLTGSFENTEAFF. This chain links TRBV5-1 with TRBJ1-1; D is undetermined. The germline V and J ends were trimmed by 2 bases and 2 bases, with 19 bases remaining between them. Germline values: CDR1 SGHRS, CDR2 YFSETQ. There are 17 residues in the CDR3.

This chain links TRBV14 with TRBJ1-1; D might be TRBD1 (5 bases). CDR1 and CDR2 (germline): SGHDN, FVKESK. The CDR3 has 13 residues. The V end was cut by 4 bases, the J end by 10 bases, with 16 bases between. CDR3 sequence (DNA): TGTGCCAGCAGCCCCAGGGCCAGCAGAACAGCTTTCTTT. Its translation is CASSPRASRTAFF.

This sequence joins TRBV2 and TRBJ1-1; no clear D gene. CDR3 length: 13 amino acids. Germline V CDR1 and CDR2: SNHLY, FYNNEI. The ends were cut back, 6 bases at V and 2 bases at J, with 10 bases in the middle. The DNA of the CDR3 is TGTGCCAGCAGCTCACAGAGAAACACTGAAGCTTTCTTT. Its translation is CASSSQRNTEAFF.

Of note for this clone: The limits of the CDR3 on the DNA are not certain, so only TCRdb's listed CDR3 is given. The chain's CDR3 is CASSFGQGANTF. The genes are TRBV5-4 and TRBJ1-2; the D call TRBD1 from the table was never checked on the DNA. The CDR3 is 12 residues long, counting both termini. CDR1 is SGHNT, CDR2 YYREEE, per germline (reference sequence).

The rearrangement uses TRBV6-1 and TRBJ2-1, with D possibly being TRBD2 (7 bases). The V end lost 4 bases, the J end lost 7 bases, and 29 bases lay between the germline ends. Germline-derived CDR1 and CDR2 are MNHNS and SASEGT. CDR3 length: 19 residues. The CDR3 loop reads CASSVGPYKVGGQSNEQFF. The CDR3 DNA sequence: TGTGCCAGCAGTGTGGGGCCGTATAAGGTGGGGGGGCAGTCGAATGAGCAGTTCTTC.

This chain joins TRBV28 and TRBJ1-1, with a possible D match to TRBD1 (6 bases). The CDR3 extends over 18 amino acids. Per germline, CDR1 MDHEN and CDR2 SYDVKM. Trimming removed 7 bases at V and 1 base at J, with 25 bases between. The CDR3 nucleotides are TGTGCCAGCACGCAGGCCCCCCATCAGGGGACGCCGAACACTGAAGCTTTCTTT. Amino acids: CASTQAPHQGTPNTEAFF.

The chain is built from TRBV6-5 and TRBJ1-5; D is undetermined. The V end lost 0 bases, the J end lost 7 bases, and 13 bases lay between the germline ends. The germline V gene encodes CDR1 MNHEY and CDR2 SVGAGI. The CDR3 extends over 15 amino acids. The CDR3 DNA reads TGTGCCAGCAGTTACTCGAGAGCGGCACGACAGCCCCAGCATTTT. This encodes CASSYSRAARQPQHF.

The CDR3 sequence is CASSARVGEQYF. CDR3 in DNA: TGTGCCAGCAGTGCCAGGGTGGGCGAGCAGTACTTC. V and J are TRBV2 and TRBJ2-7, with D possibly being TRBD1 (5 bases). This CDR3 has 12 residues. Germline CDR1 SNHLY, CDR2 FYNNEI. The germline V and J ends were trimmed by 4 bases and 6 bases, with 10 bases remaining between them.